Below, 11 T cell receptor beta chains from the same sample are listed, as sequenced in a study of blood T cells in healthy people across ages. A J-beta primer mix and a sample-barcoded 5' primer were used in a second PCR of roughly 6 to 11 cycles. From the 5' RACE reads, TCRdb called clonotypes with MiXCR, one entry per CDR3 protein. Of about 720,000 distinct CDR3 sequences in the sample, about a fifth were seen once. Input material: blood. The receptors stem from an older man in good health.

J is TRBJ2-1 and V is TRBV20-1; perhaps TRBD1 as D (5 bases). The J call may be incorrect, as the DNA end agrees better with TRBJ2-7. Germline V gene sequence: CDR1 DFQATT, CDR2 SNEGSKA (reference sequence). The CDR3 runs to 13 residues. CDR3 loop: CSARDQGTYEQYV. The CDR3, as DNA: TGCAGTGCTAGAGATCAGGGTACCTACGAGCAGTACGTC.

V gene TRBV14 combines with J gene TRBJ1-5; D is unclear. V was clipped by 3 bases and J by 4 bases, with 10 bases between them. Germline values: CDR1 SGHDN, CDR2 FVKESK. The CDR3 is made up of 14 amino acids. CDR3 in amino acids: CASSHGLGNQPQHF. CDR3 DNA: TGTGCCAGCAGCCACGGGCTTGGGAATCAGCCCCAGCATTTT.

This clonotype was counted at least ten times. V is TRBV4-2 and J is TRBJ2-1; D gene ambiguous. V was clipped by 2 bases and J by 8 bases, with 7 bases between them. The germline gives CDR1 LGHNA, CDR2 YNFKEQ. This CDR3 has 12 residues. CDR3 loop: CASSQITHEQFF. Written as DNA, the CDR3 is TGTGCCAGCAGCCAAATAACCCATGAGCAGTTCTTC.

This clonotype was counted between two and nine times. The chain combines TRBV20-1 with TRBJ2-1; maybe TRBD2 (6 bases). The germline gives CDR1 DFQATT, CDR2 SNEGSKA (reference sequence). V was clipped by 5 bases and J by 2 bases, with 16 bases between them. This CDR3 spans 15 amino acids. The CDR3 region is CSAPGAGPTYNEQFF. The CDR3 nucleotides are TGCAGTGCTCCTGGGGCGGGGCCCACCTACAATGAGCAGTTCTTC.

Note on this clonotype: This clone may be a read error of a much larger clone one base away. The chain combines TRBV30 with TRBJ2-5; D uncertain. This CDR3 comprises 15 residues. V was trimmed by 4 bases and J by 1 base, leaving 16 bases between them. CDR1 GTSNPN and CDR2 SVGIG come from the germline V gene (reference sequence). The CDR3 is CAWTAPSGPQETQYF. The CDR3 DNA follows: TGTGCCTGGACCGCTCCCTCGGGCCCCCAAGAGACCCAGTACTTC.

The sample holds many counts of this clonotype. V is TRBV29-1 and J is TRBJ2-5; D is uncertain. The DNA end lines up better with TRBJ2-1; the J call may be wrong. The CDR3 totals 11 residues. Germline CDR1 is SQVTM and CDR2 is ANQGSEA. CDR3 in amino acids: CSVNEPSEQFF. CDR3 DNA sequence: TGCAGCGTTAACGAGCCCAGTGAGCAGTTCTTC.

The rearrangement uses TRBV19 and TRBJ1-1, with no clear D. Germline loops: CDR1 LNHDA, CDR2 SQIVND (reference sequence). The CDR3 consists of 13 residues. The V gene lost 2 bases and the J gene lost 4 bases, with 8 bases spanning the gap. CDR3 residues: CASSISSGTEAFF. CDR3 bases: TGTGCCAGTAGTATATCATCGGGCACTGAAGCTTTCTTT. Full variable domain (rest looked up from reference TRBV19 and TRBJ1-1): DGGITQSPKYLFRKEGQNVTLSCEQNLNHDAMYWYRQDPGQGLRLIYYSQIVNDFQKGDIAEGYSVSREKKESFPLTVTSAQKNPTAFYLCASSISSGTEAFFGQGTRLTVV.

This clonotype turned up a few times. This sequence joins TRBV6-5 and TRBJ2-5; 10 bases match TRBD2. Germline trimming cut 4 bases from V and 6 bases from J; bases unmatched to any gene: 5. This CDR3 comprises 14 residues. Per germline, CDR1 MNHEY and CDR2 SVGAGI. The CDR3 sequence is CASSSPGLAKTQYF. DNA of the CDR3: TGTGCCAGCAGTTCCCCGGGACTAGCGAAGACCCAGTACTTC.

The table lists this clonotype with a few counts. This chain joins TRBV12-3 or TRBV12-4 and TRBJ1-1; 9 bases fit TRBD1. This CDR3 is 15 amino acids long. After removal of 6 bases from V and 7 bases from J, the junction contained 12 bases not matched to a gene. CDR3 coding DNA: TGTGCCAGCAGCCCACAGGGGGCCACAACAAGTGAAGCTTTCTTT. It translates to CASSPQGATTSEAFF.

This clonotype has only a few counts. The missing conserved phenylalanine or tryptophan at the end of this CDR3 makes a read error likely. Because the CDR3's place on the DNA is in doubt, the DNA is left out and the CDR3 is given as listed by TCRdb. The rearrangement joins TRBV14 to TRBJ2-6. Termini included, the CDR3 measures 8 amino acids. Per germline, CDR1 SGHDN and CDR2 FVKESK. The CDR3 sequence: CASSQTRL.

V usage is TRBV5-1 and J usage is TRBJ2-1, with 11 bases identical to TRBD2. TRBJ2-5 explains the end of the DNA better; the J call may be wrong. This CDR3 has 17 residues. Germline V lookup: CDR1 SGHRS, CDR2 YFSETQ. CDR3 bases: TGCGCCAGCAGCTTAACGTGGACTAGCGGGCCGCAAGAGACCCAGTACTTC. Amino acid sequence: CASSLTWTSGPQETQYF.